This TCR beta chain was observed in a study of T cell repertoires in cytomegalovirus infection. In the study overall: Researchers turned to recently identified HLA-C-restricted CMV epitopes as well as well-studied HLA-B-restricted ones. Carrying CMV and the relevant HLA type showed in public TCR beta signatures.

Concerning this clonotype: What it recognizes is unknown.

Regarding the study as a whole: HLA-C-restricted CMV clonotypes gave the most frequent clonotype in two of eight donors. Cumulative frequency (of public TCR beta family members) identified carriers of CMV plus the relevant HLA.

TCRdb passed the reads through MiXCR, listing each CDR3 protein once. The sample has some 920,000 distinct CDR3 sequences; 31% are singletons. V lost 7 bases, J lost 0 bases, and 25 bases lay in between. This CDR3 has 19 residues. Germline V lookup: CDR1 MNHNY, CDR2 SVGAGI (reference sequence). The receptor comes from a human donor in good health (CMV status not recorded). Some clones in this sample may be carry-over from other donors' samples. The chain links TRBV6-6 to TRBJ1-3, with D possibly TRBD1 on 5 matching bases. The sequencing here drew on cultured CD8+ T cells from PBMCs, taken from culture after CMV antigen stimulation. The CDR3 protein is CASKPLGVPQMISGNTIYF. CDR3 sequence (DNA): TGTGCCAGCAAGCCCTTGGGGGTGCCTCAGATGATCTCTGGAAACACCATATATTTT.